The text below deals with one T cell receptor beta chain. Its specificity is not known. The sequenced template was RNA, covering the TCR beta CDR3 region. The first-round RT-PCR employed HTBI primers together with the Qiagen OneStep RT-PCR kit. A multiplex PCR was then performed as the second round. MiXCR, run by TCRdb on the multiplex PCR reads, gives a single entry per CDR3 protein. This table has more than 1,000,000 distinct CDR3 sequences, 35% to 45% appearing once. These data come from a study of Graves' ophthalmopathy and Graves' hyperthyroidism. Study overall: Stable hyperthyroidism denotes an absence of ophthalmopathy throughout 18 months of follow-up.

Study results and caveats: Ophthalmopathy and stable hyperthyroidism were discriminated by a 13-signature model, with about 90% sensitivity and 70% to 84% specificity. In blood appeared most of the expanded thyroid clonotypes whose frequency exceeded 0.001.

J lost 1 base, V lost 4 bases, and 5 bases had no gene match. The germline gives CDR1 DFQATT, CDR2 SNEGSKA (reference sequence). The CDR3 extends over 14 amino acids. The specimen sequenced was peripheral blood or thyroid tissue (not recorded which). The chain carries TRBV20-1 and TRBJ2-3; 7 nucleotides line up with TRBD1. The receptor was derived from an adult man with Graves' hyperthyroidism. This CDR3 is CSATGQVGTDTQYF. The DNA for the CDR3 is TGCAGTGCTACCGGACAGGTAGGCACAGATACGCAGTATTTT.